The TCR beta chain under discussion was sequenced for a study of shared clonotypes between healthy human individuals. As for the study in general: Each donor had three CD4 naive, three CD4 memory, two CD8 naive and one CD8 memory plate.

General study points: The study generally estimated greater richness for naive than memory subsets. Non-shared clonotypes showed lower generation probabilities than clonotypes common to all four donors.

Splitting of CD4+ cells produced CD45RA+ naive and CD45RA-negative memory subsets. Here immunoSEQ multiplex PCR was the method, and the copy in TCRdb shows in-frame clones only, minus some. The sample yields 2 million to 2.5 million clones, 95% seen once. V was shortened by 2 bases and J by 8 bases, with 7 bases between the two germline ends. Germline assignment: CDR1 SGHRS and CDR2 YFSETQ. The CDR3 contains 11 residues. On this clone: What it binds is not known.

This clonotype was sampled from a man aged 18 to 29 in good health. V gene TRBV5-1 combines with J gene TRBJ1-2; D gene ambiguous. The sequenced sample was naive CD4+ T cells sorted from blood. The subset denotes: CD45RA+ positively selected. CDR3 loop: CASSFAGGYTF. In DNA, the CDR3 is TGCGCCAGCAGCTTTGCGGGGGGCTACACCTTC.